This T cell receptor (beta chain) came from a study of CD8+CD57+ T cells in acquired aplastic anemia. On the study more broadly: Each DNA sample taken from sorted CD4+ and CD8+ cells came to approximately 3.2 ug on average.

Genomic DNA constituted the template upon which TCR beta VDJ and CDR3 profiling was performed. Each CDR3 protein is one row after TCRdb ran MiXCR on the reads. The sample carries hundreds of thousands of distinct CDR3 sequences, 65% to 80% recorded once. A note on this clonotype: Its ends do not fully match the called genes, so a read error is possible.

The CDR3 length is 12 residues. From germline, CDR1 is SEHNR and CDR2 FQNEAQ (reference sequence). The origin of this receptor is a human donor in good health, serving as a control. Input material: sorted CD4+, CD8+, or CD8+CD57+ T cells (not recorded which) from PBMCs. The rearrangement uses TRBV7-9 and TRBJ1-2, with D maybe TRBD1 (5 bases). The CDR3, as DNA: TGTGCCACCTCGCGGCCCAGGGAGACCCAGAACTTC. As protein: CATSRPRETQNF. The variable domain in full, completed from reference TRBV7-9 and TRBJ1-2, reads DTGVSQNPRHKITKRGQNVTFRCDPISEHNRLYWYRQTLGQGPEFLTYFQNEAQLEKSRLLSDRFSAERPKGSFSTLEIQRTEQGDSAMYLCATSRPRETQNFGSGTRLTVV.